The next 28 T cell receptor beta chains were all read from a single sample in a study of identical twins. MiXCR was run by TCRdb on the 5' RACE reads, yielding one entry per CDR3 protein. The repertoire has some 1,600,000 distinct CDR3 sequences, more than 30% of them found once; the top ten carry less than 0.35%. Material for sequencing was cord blood. The receptors come from a newborn girl in good health.

V usage is TRBV28 and J usage is TRBJ2-3; perhaps TRBD2 as D (6 bases). CDR3 length: 15 residues. CDR1 and CDR2 from the germline V gene are MDHEN and SYDVKM. V was pared by 0 bases and J by 3 bases, with 10 bases between. CDR3 coding DNA: TGTGCCAGCAGTTTATGGAGAGGGACTACAGATACGCAGTATTTT. Its translation: CASSLWRGTTDTQYF.

The gene calls are TRBV18 and TRBJ1-4; D gene uncertain. The length of the CDR3 is 14 residues. Looked up from germline, CDR1 is KGHSH and CDR2 is LQKENI. Trimming removed 1 base at V and 6 bases at J, with 9 bases between. CDR3 sequence reads: CASSPRRSDEKLFF. CDR3 DNA sequence: TGTGCCAGCTCACCACGCAGGTCCGATGAAAAACTGTTTTTT.

This rearrangement joins TRBV20-1 to TRBJ1-6, with TRBD1 identical over 9 bases. CDR3 length: 15 amino acids. Trimming removed 1 base from V and 7 bases from J; junction bases left unmatched: 5. Germline CDR1 is DFQATT and CDR2 is SNEGSKA (reference sequence). In DNA form, the CDR3 reads TGCAGTGCTAGAGGGAGGACAGGGGAAAATTCACCCCTCCACTTT. This sequence encodes CSARGRTGENSPLHF.

Ten or more counts support this clonotype. V gene TRBV27 combines with J gene TRBJ2-7; D call uncertain. CDR1 is MNHEY and CDR2 is SMNVEV in the germline V gene (reference sequence). The CDR3 length is 14 residues. V was trimmed by 0 bases and J by 3 bases, leaving 9 bases between them. The CDR3 DNA reads TGTGCCAGCAGTTTATCCGGGCCCTACTACGAGCAGTACTTC. Translating it yields CASSLSGPYYEQYF.

With regard to this clonotype: An end of the junction differs from the germline gene, which may be a read error. The CDR3: CASNQKGNTEAFF. CDR3 sequence (DNA): TGTGCCAGCAACCAGAAGGGGAACACCGAAGCTTTCTTT. The rearrangement links TRBV6-1 to TRBJ1-1, with D tentatively TRBD1 (5 bases). Germline V gene sequence: CDR1 MNHNS, CDR2 SASEGT. This CDR3 comprises 13 residues.

This clonotype was recorded a few times. The chain joins TRBV21-1 to TRBJ2-4; TRBD1 reflects the table's D call only, with no check against the DNA. The J call is in doubt because the DNA end fits TRBJ2-7 better. TRBV21-1 is noted as a pseudogene. This CDR3 comprises 17 residues. In nucleotides, the CDR3 is TGTGCCAGCAACTCCAACCGGGACAGGGGGCGGATGGACGAGCAGTACTTC. As protein: CASNSNRDRGRMDEQYF.

The J gene is TRBJ2-7, the V gene TRBV27, with 13 bases that match TRBD2. This CDR3 is 16 amino acids long. J was trimmed by 1 base and V by 6 bases; bases with no gene match: 6. CDR1 is MNHEY, CDR2 SMNVEV, per germline (reference sequence). The CDR3 here is CASRWTSGRGSYEQYF. CDR3 sequence (DNA): TGTGCCAGCAGGTGGACTAGCGGGAGAGGGTCCTACGAGCAGTACTTC.

The chain combines TRBV11-2 with TRBJ1-5, with D maybe TRBD1 (6 bases). The V and J ends lost 5 bases and 4 bases respectively, with 15 bases between them. The CDR3 is 15 amino acids. Germline V gene data show CDR1 as SGHAT and CDR2 as FQNNGV. The CDR3 is CASSELRGPNQPQHF. In nucleotides, the CDR3 is TGTGCCAGCAGCGAACTCAGGGGCCCGAATCAGCCCCAGCATTTT.

The table lists this clonotype with a few counts. The V call is TRBV24-1, the J call TRBJ1-5, with TRBD1 matching over 7 bases. V gave up 8 bases and J gave up 3 bases; unmatched junction bases: 12. This CDR3 region has 16 residues. Germline-derived CDR1 and CDR2 are KGHDR and SFDVKD. The CDR3 DNA reads as TGTGCCACCACCCCAGCAGGGGGTCCCTACAATCAGCCCCAGCATTTT. Translated: CATTPAGGPYNQPQHF.

This clonotype was counted only a few times. The rearrangement joins TRBV12-3 or TRBV12-4 to TRBJ2-1; the D is unclear. V was pared by 10 bases and J by 6 bases, with 13 bases between. The CDR3 runs 12 residues. The CDR3 protein is CATGLLGNEQFF. The CDR3 nucleotides are TGTGCCACCGGTCTGCTCGGCAATGAGCAGTTCTTC.

This rearrangement joins TRBV14 to TRBJ1-2; no clear D. The CDR3 loop spans 14 amino acids. Germline V gives CDR1 SGHDN, CDR2 FVKESK. The V and J ends lost 3 bases and 6 bases respectively, with 14 bases between them. CDR3 nucleotides: TGTGCCAGCAGCCACGGAAACGGGGTCCATGGCTACACCTTC. Amino acids: CASSHGNGVHGYTF.

The CDR3 DNA is TGTGCCAGCAGCATAGGTACCAGCGGGGGAATAAATGAGCAGTACTTC. Translation gives CASSIGTSGGINEQYF. The chain is built from TRBV7-7 and TRBJ2-5; the match to TRBD2 covers 8 bases. There are 16 residues in the CDR3. Germline V gives CDR1 SSHAT, CDR2 FNYEAQ (reference sequence). J lost 11 bases, V lost 5 bases, and 19 bases had no gene match.

The chain links TRBV11-2 to TRBJ2-6; the D gene could be TRBD1 or TRBD2 (6 bases each). The CDR3 contains 19 residues. The V and J ends lost 0 bases and 0 bases respectively, with 15 bases between them. Per the germline V gene, CDR1 is SGHAT and CDR2 is FQNNGV. The CDR3 region is CASSLDRGAALSGANVLTF. The CDR3 DNA follows: TGTGCCAGCAGCTTAGATAGGGGGGCAGCTCTCTCTGGGGCCAACGTCCTGACTTTC. The full variable domain, with the rest looked up from reference TRBV11-2 and TRBJ2-6, is EAGVAQSPRYKIIEKRQSVAFWCNPISGHATLYWYQQILGQGPKLLIQFQNNGVVDDSQLPKDRFSAERLKGVDSTLKIQPAKLEDSAVYLCASSLDRGAALSGANVLTFGAGSRLTVL.

Notes on this clonotype: Being one base from a much bigger clone, this may be a read error. V gene TRBV7-2 combines with J gene TRBJ2-3; a weak D match, TRBD2 (6 bases). Trimming pared 4 bases from V and 4 bases from J, leaving 18 bases between. This CDR3 spans 16 amino acids. The V gene's germline CDR1 is SGHTA and CDR2 FQGNSA. DNA for the CDR3: TGTGCCAGCAGCTCGCTACCGACAGCTAGCGCAGATACGCAGTATTTT. Translating it yields CASSSLPTASADTQYF.

This clonotype was seen a handful of times. V usage is TRBV12-3 or TRBV12-4 and J usage is TRBJ1-2, with D perhaps TRBD1 (6 bases). The V gene lost 6 bases and the J gene lost 8 bases, with 13 bases spanning the gap. CDR3 length equals 12 residues. DNA of the CDR3: TGTGCCAGCAGGCGTAACAGGGAAGGCTACACCTTC. Translated: CASRRNREGYTF.

On this clonotype: This may stem from a read error, because a much larger clone lies one nucleotide away. The chain has TRBV7-9 and TRBJ2-3; 8 bases map to TRBD2. The CDR3 has 15 amino acids. Germline values: CDR1 SEHNR, CDR2 FQNEAQ (reference sequence). In DNA form, the CDR3 reads TGTGCCGGCAGCCGAGCGGGAGAGAAAGTAGATACGCAGTATTTT. Residues: CAGSRAGEKVDTQYF.

This clonotype has a count of ten or more. As DNA, the CDR3 is TGCAGCGTTTCTCAGGGTTCCCTCTCCTACGAGCAGTACTTC. This encodes CSVSQGSLSYEQYF. The chain couples TRBV29-1 to TRBJ2-7; a possible D gene is TRBD1 (5 bases). The CDR3 length is 14 residues. V was pared by 5 bases and J by 0 bases, with 14 bases between. Germline values: CDR1 SQVTM, CDR2 ANQGSEA.

V gene TRBV27 combines with J gene TRBJ2-2; D is undetermined. From germline, CDR1 is MNHEY and CDR2 SMNVEV (reference sequence). Trimming shortened V by 3 bases and J by 6 bases, and 8 bases separated the two germline ends. This CDR3 comprises 13 residues. CDR3 sequence (DNA): TGTGCCAGCAGTTTGGTGGTGTCCGGGGAGCTGTTTTTT. It is translated as CASSLVVSGELFF.

This clonotype showed up just a few times. The chain employs TRBV5-6 and TRBJ2-1; 8 nucleotides align to TRBD1. Germline V lookup: CDR1 SGHDT, CDR2 YYEEEE. This CDR3 has 16 residues. Trimming took 2 bases from V and 5 from J; bases not matched to a gene: 9. The CDR3 DNA sequence: TGTGCCAGCAGCTTCGTGCCCGGACAGGGCAACAATGAGCAGTTCTTC. Its protein is CASSFVPGQGNNEQFF.

This clonotype was seen repeatedly, ten times or more. CDR3 sequence: CASSPGAGTDTQYF. The CDR3 DNA reads TGTGCCAGCAGTCCGGGCGCGGGCACAGATACGCAGTATTTT. This chain joins TRBV12-3 or TRBV12-4 and TRBJ2-3, with D hard to call. The CDR3 has 14 amino acids. Trimming stripped 5 bases from V and 1 base from J, with 10 bases between.

This clonotype was seen a few times. CDR3 sequence (DNA): TGTGCCACCAGCAGCCCCCTTATGAATGAGCAGTTCTTC. It encodes CATSSPLMNEQFF. The chain is built from TRBV15 and TRBJ2-1; D is undetermined. CDR1 and CDR2 from the germline V gene are LNHNV and YYDKDF (reference sequence). Trimming took off 3 bases at V and 7 bases at J, with 10 bases between the two ends. The CDR3 totals 13 residues. Full variable domain (missing parts from reference TRBV15 and TRBJ2-1): DAMVIQNPRYQVTQFGKPVTLSCSQTLNHNVMYWYQQKSSQAPKLLFHYYDKDFNNEADTPDNFQSRRPNTSFCFLDIRSPGLGDTAMYLCATSSPLMNEQFFGPGTRLTVL.

V gene TRBV15 combines with J gene TRBJ1-1; D may be TRBD1 (6 bases). Per the germline V gene, CDR1 is LNHNV and CDR2 is YYDKDF (reference sequence). The CDR3 length is 15 residues. V lost 3 bases to trimming and J lost 0 bases, with 11 bases between them. The CDR3 spells CATSRSRGVNTEAFF. CDR3 nucleotide sequence: TGTGCCACCAGCAGGTCGAGGGGGGTGAACACTGAAGCTTTCTTT. The whole variable domain, filled in from reference TRBV15 and TRBJ1-1, reads DAMVIQNPRYQVTQFGKPVTLSCSQTLNHNVMYWYQQKSSQAPKLLFHYYDKDFNNEADTPDNFQSRRPNTSFCFLDIRSPGLGDTAMYLCATSRSRGVNTEAFFGQGTRLTVV.

CDR3 protein: CASSAAELSPLHF. For the CDR3, the DNA is TGTGCCAGCAGTGCGGCCGAGCTTTCACCCCTCCACTTT. The chain links TRBV6-1 to TRBJ1-6; D gene ambiguous. With 4 bases removed from V and 9 bases from J, the gap between germline ends came to 10 bases. This CDR3 has 13 residues. Germline V CDR1 and CDR2: MNHNS, SASEGT.

This clonotype was seen many times. The chain combines TRBV15 with TRBJ2-7; 9 nucleotides line up with TRBD2. Germline trimming cut 0 bases from V and 1 base from J; bases unmatched to any gene: 4. The germline V gene has CDR1 LNHNV and CDR2 YYDKDF (reference sequence). The CDR3 has 16 residues. CDR3 sequence: CATSRDPTSGSYEQYF. The CDR3 coding sequence is TGTGCCACCAGCAGAGATCCGACTAGCGGTTCCTACGAGCAGTACTTC.

This clonotype has more than one count but fewer than ten. DNA for the CDR3: TGCAGTGTCGGATGGACAGGGAGCTCCTACGAGCAGTACTTC. It specifies CSVGWTGSSYEQYF. The V call is TRBV20-1, the J call TRBJ2-7; 8 positions agree with TRBD1. J was trimmed by 0 bases and V by 7 bases; bases with no gene match: 8. From germline, CDR1 is DFQATT and CDR2 SNEGSKA (reference sequence). CDR3 length equals 14 residues.

This clonotype appeared a few times. The chain is built from TRBV20-1 and TRBJ2-5; D perhaps matches TRBD1 (6 bases). V was shortened by 1 base and J by 2 bases, with 14 bases between the two germline ends. From germline, CDR1 is DFQATT and CDR2 SNEGSKA (reference sequence). The CDR3 contains 15 residues. The CDR3 DNA reads as TGCAGTGCTAGAGTAACAGGGATGGGACAAGAGACCCAGTACTTC. The encoded protein is CSARVTGMGQETQYF.

The J gene is TRBJ1-4, the V gene TRBV7-9; 8 bases are shared with TRBD1. Per the germline V gene, CDR1 is SEHNR and CDR2 is FQNEAQ (reference sequence). Germline trimming cut 1 base from V and 5 bases from J; bases unmatched to any gene: 3. There are 15 residues in the CDR3. The DNA for the CDR3 is TGTGCCAGCAGCTTAGACAGGGGGTTGAATGAAAAACTGTTTTTT. Protein product: CASSLDRGLNEKLFF.

The chain couples TRBV7-9 to TRBJ2-1; D may be TRBD1 (5 bases). The germline V gene encodes CDR1 SEHNR and CDR2 FQNEAQ (reference sequence). The CDR3 totals 16 residues. V was trimmed by 2 bases and J by 1 base, leaving 12 bases between them. CDR3 bases: TGTGCCAGCAGCTTATCGCCAGGGCGGTCCTACAATGAGCAGTTCTTC. It encodes CASSLSPGRSYNEQFF.